Below, 26 T cell receptor beta chains from the same sample are listed, as sequenced in a study of OX40 agonist ivuxolimab in advanced cancers. TCRdb's copy holds only in-frame clones and misses some; the assay was immunoSEQ multiplex PCR. The sample lists around 45,000 clones, 89% occurring once. The sequencing here drew on CD4+ or CD8+ T cells sorted from blood, taken in a trial of the OX40 agonist ivuxolimab. The origin of the receptors is an adult with an advanced solid tumor such as melanoma, head and neck, liver or kidney cancer.

This clone was seen only a few times. DNA for the CDR3: TGTGCCAGCAGCTTAGACTCAGGGAGCGAAAAACTGTTTTTT. Its protein is CASSLDSGSEKLFF. The chain joins TRBV5-4 to TRBJ1-4, with TRBD1 as a possible D gene (5 bases). V was shortened by 2 bases and J by 8 bases, with 13 bases between the two germline ends. This CDR3 region has 14 residues. CDR1 is SGHNT, CDR2 YYREEE, per germline (reference sequence).

The chain combines TRBV4-1 with TRBJ1-1; D remains ambiguous. Trimming removed 1 base at V and 3 bases at J, with 9 bases between. The CDR3 has 14 residues. Germline V gene data show CDR1 as MGHRA and CDR2 as YSYEKL. The DNA for the CDR3 is TGCGCCAGCAGCCAAGGTTGGTTGGACACTGAAGCTTTCTTT. Encoded protein: CASSQGWLDTEAFF.

The J gene is TRBJ2-2, the V gene TRBV6-5; D is possibly TRBD1 (6 bases). Trimming removed 4 bases from V and 9 bases from J, with 12 bases in between. Germline assignment: CDR1 MNHEY and CDR2 SVGAGI. The CDR3 has 13 residues. The CDR3, as DNA: TGTGCCAGCAGTTCTGGCAGGGGTTGGGAGCTGTTTTTT. Translation: CASSSGRGWELFF.

This rearrangement joins TRBV6-5 to TRBJ2-7; perhaps TRBD1 as D (6 bases). The germline V and J ends were trimmed by 2 bases and 4 bases, with 9 bases remaining between them. The CDR3 runs to 13 residues. The V gene's germline CDR1 is MNHEY and CDR2 SVGAGI. Here the CDR3 reads CASSYEGDYEQYF. The CDR3 DNA sequence: TGTGCCAGCAGTTACGAGGGGGATTACGAGCAGTACTTC.

The chain uses TRBV5-6 and TRBJ1-1, with 8 nucleotides matching TRBD1. The CDR3 runs to 15 residues. The V gene's germline CDR1 is SGHDT and CDR2 YYEEEE. The V segment lost 6 bases and the J segment 3 bases; nucleotides outside the gene matches: 10. The CDR3 is CASIPEAGGDTEAFF. In DNA form, the CDR3 reads TGTGCCAGCATCCCCGAGGCAGGGGGCGACACTGAAGCTTTCTTT. The variable domain in full, completed from reference TRBV5-6 and TRBJ1-1, reads DAGVTQSPTHLIKTRGQQVTLRCSPKSGHDTVSWYQQALGQGPQFIFQYYEEEERQRGNFPDRFSGHQFPNYSSELNVNALLLGDSALYLCASIPEAGGDTEAFFGQGTRLTVV.

The V and J genes are TRBV9 and TRBJ2-1, with TRBD2 identical over 11 bases. CDR3 size: 17 residues. Losses at the gene ends were 0 bases for V and 4 bases for J; bases not matched to a gene: 6. Germline-derived CDR1 and CDR2 are SGDLS and YYNGEE. The CDR3 here is CASSVVSGLAAYNEQFF. The CDR3 DNA sequence: TGTGCCAGCAGCGTAGTATCGGGACTAGCGGCTTACAATGAGCAGTTCTTC.

This clone was seen a handful of times. The rearrangement uses TRBV6-5 and TRBJ2-7; the match to TRBD1 covers 7 bases. Per germline, CDR1 MNHEY and CDR2 SVGAGI. V lost 0 bases to trimming and J lost 6 bases; unmatched junction nucleotides: 2. The CDR3 loop spans 13 amino acids. The CDR3 spells CASSYSGTAEQYF. In DNA form, the CDR3 reads TGTGCCAGCAGTTACTCGGGGACAGCCGAGCAGTACTTC.

The chain links TRBV2 to TRBJ2-2; TRBD1 matches 8 bases. Germline V gene data show CDR1 as SNHLY and CDR2 as FYNNEI. Losses at the gene ends were 10 bases for V and 6 bases for J; bases not matched to a gene: 10. The CDR3 is made up of 14 amino acids. CDR3: CAMRQGASAGELFF. Here the CDR3 DNA reads TGTGCCATGAGGCAGGGGGCGTCTGCCGGGGAGCTGTTTTTT.

V gene TRBV23-1 combines with J gene TRBJ1-6, with D tentatively TRBD1 (5 bases). TRBV23-1 is reported as an ORF; its role is uncertain. CDR3 size: 15 residues. The V end was cut by 6 bases, the J end by 8 bases, with 17 bases between. CDR3 in amino acids: CASSLRDYIDSPLHF. CDR3 coding DNA: TGCGCCAGCAGCCTCCGGGACTACATTGATTCACCCCTCCACTTT.

The chain links TRBV28 to TRBJ1-1; D is unresolved. The CDR3 loop spans 14 amino acids. Germline loops: CDR1 MDHEN, CDR2 SYDVKM. V shed 6 bases and J shed 0 bases, with 11 bases lying between them. CDR3 region: CASSALIMNTEAFF. The CDR3 region has the DNA TGTGCCAGCAGCGCCCTTATCATGAACACTGAAGCTTTCTTT.

The chain carries TRBV28 and TRBJ2-7; D is possibly TRBD2 (6 bases). The CDR3 loop spans 14 amino acids. Trimming stripped 5 bases from V and 2 bases from J, with 13 bases between. Germline-derived CDR1 and CDR2 are MDHEN and SYDVKM. CDR3 in amino acids: CASSLGLKAYEQYF. CDR3 nucleotides: TGTGCCAGCAGTCTGGGACTTAAGGCCTACGAGCAGTACTTC.

This chain connects TRBV25-1 to TRBJ2-3; D call uncertain. The CDR3 has 13 residues. The germline V and J ends were trimmed by 3 bases and 2 bases, with 6 bases remaining between them. Per the germline V gene, CDR1 is MGHDK and CDR2 is SYGVNS. The CDR3 nucleotides read TGTGCCAGCAGTGAGTCCTCCACAGATACGCAGTATTTT. It translates to CASSESSTDTQYF. The whole variable domain, remainder taken from reference TRBV25-1 and TRBJ2-3, is EADIYQTPRYLVIGTGKKITLECSQTMGHDKMYWYQQDPGMELHLIHYSYGVNSTEKGDLSSESTVSRIRTEHFPLTLESARPSHTSQYLCASSESSTDTQYFGPGTRLTVL.

This chain joins TRBV13 and TRBJ1-6; D ambiguous. Germline V gives CDR1 PRHDT, CDR2 FYEKMQ (reference sequence). V was shortened by 1 base and J by 13 bases, with 11 bases between the two germline ends. The CDR3 is 13 amino acids. The chain's CDR3 is CASSLEGVHPLHF. As DNA, the CDR3 is TGTGCCAGCAGCTTAGAGGGAGTTCACCCCCTCCACTTT.

V is TRBV4-1 and J is TRBJ1-2; D is unclear. V gave up 1 base and J gave up 4 bases, with 13 bases separating them. This CDR3 contains 15 residues. Looked up from germline, CDR1 is MGHRA and CDR2 is YSYEKL. The CDR3 is CASSQVVTATYGYTF. The CDR3, as DNA: TGCGCCAGCAGCCAAGTAGTAACAGCTACCTATGGCTACACCTTC.

J is TRBJ2-1 and V is TRBV6-5, with 10 bases fitting TRBD2. This CDR3 is 15 amino acids long. V lost 6 bases to trimming and J lost 9 bases; unmatched junction nucleotides: 11. From germline, CDR1 is MNHEY and CDR2 SVGAGI. This chain's CDR3 is CASRRGTSDLSEQFF. In nucleotides, the CDR3 is TGTGCCAGCAGACGTGGGACTAGCGACCTTAGTGAGCAGTTCTTC.

V and J are TRBV30 and TRBJ2-6; D call uncertain. This CDR3 contains 14 residues. The V and J ends lost 5 bases and 3 bases respectively, with 11 bases between them. CDR1 is GTSNPN and CDR2 is SVGIG in the germline V gene (reference sequence). CDR3 sequence (DNA): TGTGCCTGGGGCCCGGGCGTTGGGGCCAACGTCCTGACTTTC. This sequence encodes CAWGPGVGANVLTF. Supplemented by reference TRBV30 and TRBJ2-6, the full variable domain reads SQTIHQWPATLVQPVGSPLSLECTVEGTSNPNLYWYRQAAGRGLQLLFYSVGIGQISSEVPQNLSASRPQDRQFILSSKKLLLSDSGFYLCAWGPGVGANVLTFGAGSRLTVL.

The V call is TRBV9, the J call TRBJ2-5, with TRBD1 identical over 8 bases. This CDR3 has 14 residues. With V trimmed by 4 bases and J by 5 bases, 7 bases remained unmatched. Germline V gene sequence: CDR1 SGDLS, CDR2 YYNGEE. The CDR3 DNA reads as TGTGCCAGCAGCTCCAGACAGGGGCAGGAGACCCAGTACTTC. It yields the protein CASSSRQGQETQYF.

V usage is TRBV4-3 and J usage is TRBJ1-2; D is possibly TRBD1 (5 bases). From germline, CDR1 is LGHNA and CDR2 YSLEER. CDR3 length: 13 amino acids. Trimming stripped 4 bases from V and 8 bases from J, with 14 bases between. The CDR3 DNA is TGCGCCAGCAGCCTCCTCAACGGGGGAGGCTACACCTTC. Its translation is CASSLLNGGGYTF.

This clone occurred a few times. The V and J genes are TRBV14 and TRBJ1-1; D is undetermined. This CDR3 region has 13 residues. V lost 3 bases and J 3 bases, leaving 8 bases between the germline ends. Per the germline V gene, CDR1 is SGHDN and CDR2 is FVKESK. The CDR3 coding sequence is TGTGCCAGCAGCCACAATAGGTACACTGAAGCTTTCTTT. Residues: CASSHNRYTEAFF.

The rearrangement joins TRBV6-5 to TRBJ2-7, with TRBD2 as a possible D gene (6 bases). The germline V gene has CDR1 MNHEY and CDR2 SVGAGI. The V end was cut by 6 bases, the J end by 0 bases, with 15 bases between. The CDR3 runs 15 residues. The CDR3 loop reads CASRGGTASSYEQYF. CDR3 DNA sequence: TGTGCCAGCAGGGGCGGGACCGCTAGCTCCTACGAGCAGTACTTC.

V gene TRBV13 combines with J gene TRBJ2-7, with D possibly TRBD2 on 6 matching bases. The CDR3 length is 14 residues. CDR1 PRHDT and CDR2 FYEKMQ come from the germline V gene (reference sequence). V was pared by 3 bases and J by 5 bases, with 14 bases between. The CDR3 region is CASSFSGAPHEQYF. CDR3 nucleotide sequence: TGTGCCAGCAGCTTTAGCGGCGCTCCCCACGAGCAGTACTTC.

This chain links TRBV4-1 with TRBJ1-1; the D is unclear. The CDR3 loop spans 14 amino acids. Trimming removed 0 bases from V and 1 base from J, with 6 bases in between. Germline V gives CDR1 MGHRA, CDR2 YSYEKL. CDR3 residues: CASSQDGGNTEAFF. CDR3 in DNA: TGCGCCAGCAGCCAAGACGGCGGGAACACTGAAGCTTTCTTT.

The V gene is TRBV20-1, the J gene TRBJ1-1; D is unclear. V lost 4 bases and J 6 bases, leaving 9 bases between the germline ends. Germline lookup yields CDR1 DFQATT and CDR2 SNEGSKA (reference sequence). The CDR3 is 11 amino acids. In DNA, the CDR3 is TGCAGTGCTAAACGTGGCCCTGAAGCTTTCTTT. As protein: CSAKRGPEAFF.

Only one count was recorded for this clone. J is TRBJ1-1 and V is TRBV7-8; possibly TRBD1 for D (5 bases). V gave up 7 bases and J gave up 2 bases, with 20 bases separating them. Germline values: CDR1 SGHVS, CDR2 FQNEAQ. CDR3 length: 16 amino acids. The CDR3 loop reads CASNWGPGFGNTEAFF. Written as DNA, the CDR3 is TGTGCCAGCAACTGGGGCCCGGGGTTTGGCAACACTGAAGCTTTCTTT.

CDR3 amino acids: CASSTAEGETQYF. CDR3 DNA: TGTGCCAGCAGCACAGCAGAAGGGGAGACCCAGTACTTC. This rearrangement joins TRBV7-2 to TRBJ2-5; no clear D gene. The CDR3 has 13 residues. V was cut by 5 bases and J by 5 bases, with 12 bases left in between. Germline V gene sequence: CDR1 SGHTA, CDR2 FQGNSA.

V usage is TRBV10-3 and J usage is TRBJ1-5, with D maybe TRBD1 (6 bases). The CDR3 sequence is 15 residues long. Germline CDR1 ENHRY, CDR2 SYGVKD. Between the trimmed V and J ends, which lost 3 bases and 7 bases, there was a span of 16 bases. CDR3 in DNA: TGTGCCATCAGTGACTCAGGGGCGGAGGGGCAGCCCCAGCATTTT. Translating gives CAISDSGAEGQPQHF.